These 9 T cell receptor beta chains came from one sample sequenced in a study of response to subunit inactivated influenza vaccine. TCRdb ran MiXCR on the RT-PCR reads and lists one entry per CDR3 protein. The sample lists a few hundred thousand distinct CDR3 sequences; 14% were seen once. Sample: PBMCs from blood, taken 11 to 12 days after vaccination. The receptor set was obtained from a man aged 45 to 65 who received an inactivated influenza vaccine.

This clonotype occurred a few times. V usage is TRBV2 and J usage is TRBJ2-5; D is undetermined. The germline V gene encodes CDR1 SNHLY and CDR2 FYNNEI. The CDR3 has 13 amino acids. V lost 7 bases to trimming and J lost 1 base, with 10 bases between them. The CDR3 spells CASTTVVQETQYF. DNA for the CDR3: TGTGCCAGCACCACGGTGGTCCAAGAGACCCAGTACTTC.

This clonotype was detected ten times or more. Its ends do not fully match the called genes, so a read error is possible. The rearrangement links TRBV5-1 to TRBJ2-7, with 8 bases lining up with TRBD1. The germline V gene encodes CDR1 SGHRS and CDR2 YFSETQ. The CDR3 is made up of 14 amino acids. The CDR3, as DNA: TGTGCCAGCAGACCCGGGACAGGCTCCTACGAGCAGTACTTC. This translates into CASRPGTGSYEQYF.

This clonotype was recorded at least ten times. The V call is TRBV12-3 or TRBV12-4, the J call TRBJ1-6; D is unclear. Trimming pared 3 bases from V and 7 bases from J, leaving 4 bases between. The CDR3 has 12 residues. The CDR3 nucleotides are TGTGCCAGCAGTTTCCGGAATTCACCCCTCCACTTT. Translated: CASSFRNSPLHF.

The V and J genes are TRBV7-3 and TRBJ2-7; no clear D. V dropped 5 bases and J dropped 3 bases, with 11 bases sitting between them. From germline, CDR1 is SGHTA and CDR2 FQGTGA. This CDR3 contains 13 residues. The DNA for the CDR3 is TGTGCCAGCAGCCAGAACAATGACTACGAGCAGTACTTC. As protein: CASSQNNDYEQYF.

A few counts support this clonotype. The DNA for the CDR3 is TGTGCCAGCAGCCGGGGACTAGCGGGAGGGGACTACAATGAGCAGTTCTTC. It is translated as CASSRGLAGGDYNEQFF. The V gene is TRBV4-2, the J gene TRBJ2-1, with 16 positions matching TRBD2. The J segment lost 3 bases and the V segment lost 4 bases, leaving 3 bases of the junction unmatched. Germline V gene data show CDR1 as LGHNA and CDR2 as YNFKEQ. CDR3 size: 17 residues.

The chain employs TRBV6-5 and TRBJ2-7; a weak D match, TRBD2 (5 bases). The CDR3 is made up of 14 amino acids. The germline V gene has CDR1 MNHEY and CDR2 SVGAGI. Trimming took off 1 base at V and 0 bases at J, with 7 bases between the two ends. The CDR3 DNA reads TGTGCCAGCAGTTACTTTGGGAGCTCCTACGAGCAGTACTTC. It encodes CASSYFGSSYEQYF.

The rearrangement joins TRBV18 to TRBJ2-7, with TRBD1 identical over 7 bases. Trimming took 2 bases from V and 2 from J; bases not matched to a gene: 6. The germline V gene has CDR1 KGHSH and CDR2 LQKENI. The CDR3 has 15 amino acids. CDR3 sequence: CASSPSPDRAYEQYF. The CDR3, as DNA: TGTGCCAGCTCACCAAGCCCAGACAGGGCCTACGAGCAGTACTTC.

The V call is TRBV9, the J call TRBJ2-6; no definite D call. V lost 1 base and J 5 bases, leaving 10 bases between the germline ends. The CDR3 runs 15 residues. Per the germline V gene, CDR1 is SGDLS and CDR2 is YYNGEE. The chain's CDR3 is CASSVSNFRANVLTF. The CDR3 coding sequence is TGTGCCAGCAGCGTATCCAACTTTAGGGCCAACGTCCTGACTTTC.

The CDR3 loop is CSARGDSPYEQYF. Here the CDR3 DNA reads TGCAGTGCTAGGGGGGACAGCCCCTACGAGCAGTACTTC. V and J are TRBV20-1 and TRBJ2-7; 7 nucleotides match TRBD1. The V and J ends lost 3 bases and 2 bases, in that order; junction bases with no gene match: 4. The germline V gene encodes CDR1 DFQATT and CDR2 SNEGSKA (reference sequence). The CDR3 covers 13 residues.